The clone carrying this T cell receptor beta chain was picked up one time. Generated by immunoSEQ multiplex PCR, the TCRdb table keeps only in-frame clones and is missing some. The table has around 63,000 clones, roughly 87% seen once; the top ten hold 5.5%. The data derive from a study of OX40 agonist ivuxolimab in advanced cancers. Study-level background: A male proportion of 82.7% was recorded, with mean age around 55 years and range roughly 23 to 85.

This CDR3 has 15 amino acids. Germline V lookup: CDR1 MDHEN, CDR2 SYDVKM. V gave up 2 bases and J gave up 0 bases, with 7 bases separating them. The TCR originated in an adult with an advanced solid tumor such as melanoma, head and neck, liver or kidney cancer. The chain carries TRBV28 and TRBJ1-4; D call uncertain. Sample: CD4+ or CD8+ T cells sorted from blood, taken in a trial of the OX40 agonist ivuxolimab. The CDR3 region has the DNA TGTGCCAGCAGTTTAAGAAGTGCAACTAATGAAAAACTGTTTTTT. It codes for CASSLRSATNEKLFF.